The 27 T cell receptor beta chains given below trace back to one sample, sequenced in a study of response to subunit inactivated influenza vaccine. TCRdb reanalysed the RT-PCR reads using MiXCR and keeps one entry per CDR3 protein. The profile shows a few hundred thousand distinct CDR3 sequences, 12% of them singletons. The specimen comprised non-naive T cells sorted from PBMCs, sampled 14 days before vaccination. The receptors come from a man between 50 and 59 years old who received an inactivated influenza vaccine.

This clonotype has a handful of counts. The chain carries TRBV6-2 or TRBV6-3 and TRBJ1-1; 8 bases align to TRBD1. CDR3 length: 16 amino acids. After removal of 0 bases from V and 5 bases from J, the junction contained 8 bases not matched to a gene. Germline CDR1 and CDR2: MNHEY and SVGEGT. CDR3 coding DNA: TGTGCCAGCAGTTACTCCCAGGGGGCGGTTTGGACTGAAGCTTTCTTT. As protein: CASSYSQGAVWTEAFF.

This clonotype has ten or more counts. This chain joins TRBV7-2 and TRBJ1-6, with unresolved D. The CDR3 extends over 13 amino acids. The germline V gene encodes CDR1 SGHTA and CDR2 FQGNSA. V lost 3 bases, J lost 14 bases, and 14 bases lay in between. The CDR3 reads CASSFGRSETLHF. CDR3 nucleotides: TGTGCCAGCAGCTTCGGACGCTCGGAGACCCTCCACTTT.

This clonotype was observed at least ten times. CDR3 nucleotide sequence: TGTGCCATCAGTAAAACAGGGGACACTGAAGCTTTCTTT. This codes for CAISKTGDTEAFF. The chain carries TRBV10-3 and TRBJ1-1, with 7 bases identical to TRBD1. There are 13 residues in the CDR3. V dropped 5 bases and J dropped 3; count of bases not matched to a gene: 3. The V gene's germline CDR1 is ENHRY and CDR2 SYGVKD.

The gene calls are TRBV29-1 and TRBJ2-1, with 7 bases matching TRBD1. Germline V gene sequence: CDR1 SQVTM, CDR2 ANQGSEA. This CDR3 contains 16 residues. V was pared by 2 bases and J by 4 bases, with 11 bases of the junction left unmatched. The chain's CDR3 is CSVEFRTGDSYNEQFF. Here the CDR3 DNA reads TGCAGCGTTGAATTTCGGACCGGGGACAGTTACAATGAGCAGTTCTTC.

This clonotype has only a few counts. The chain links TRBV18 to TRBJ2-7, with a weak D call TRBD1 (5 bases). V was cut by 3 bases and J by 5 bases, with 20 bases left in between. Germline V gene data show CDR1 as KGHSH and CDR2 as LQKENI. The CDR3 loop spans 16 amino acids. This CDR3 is CASSPLGSRTSHEQYF. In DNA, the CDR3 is TGTGCCAGCTCACCCCTGGGTTCACGGACAAGCCACGAGCAGTACTTC.

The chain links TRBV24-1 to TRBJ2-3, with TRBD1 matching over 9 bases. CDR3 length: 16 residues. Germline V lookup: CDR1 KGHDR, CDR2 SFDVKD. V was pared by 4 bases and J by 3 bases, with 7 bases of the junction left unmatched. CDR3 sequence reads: CATSDPGQGTTDTQYF. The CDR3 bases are TGTGCCACCAGTGACCCGGGACAGGGAACTACAGATACGCAGTATTTT.

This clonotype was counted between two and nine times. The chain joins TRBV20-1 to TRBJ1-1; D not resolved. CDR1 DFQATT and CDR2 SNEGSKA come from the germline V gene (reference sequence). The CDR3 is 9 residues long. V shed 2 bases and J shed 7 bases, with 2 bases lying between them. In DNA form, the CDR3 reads TGCAGTGCTAGAAATGAAGCTTTCTTT. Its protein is CSARNEAFF.

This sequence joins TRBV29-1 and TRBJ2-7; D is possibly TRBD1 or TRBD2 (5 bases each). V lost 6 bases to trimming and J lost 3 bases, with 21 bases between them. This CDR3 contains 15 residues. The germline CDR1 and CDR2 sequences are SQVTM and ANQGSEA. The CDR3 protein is CSVLSGTGSFYEQYF. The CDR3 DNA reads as TGCAGCGTCCTCTCCGGGACCGGCTCCTTCTACGAGCAGTACTTC.

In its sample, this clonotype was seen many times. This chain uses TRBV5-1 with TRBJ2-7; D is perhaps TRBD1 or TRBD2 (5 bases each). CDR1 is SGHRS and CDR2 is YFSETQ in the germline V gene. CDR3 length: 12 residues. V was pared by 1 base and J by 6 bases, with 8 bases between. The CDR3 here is CASSLTGLEQYF. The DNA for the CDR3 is TGCGCCAGCAGCTTGACAGGACTCGAGCAGTACTTC.

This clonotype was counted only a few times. The CDR3 region is CASKTVGDTEAFF. Here the CDR3 DNA reads TGTGCCAGCAAGACAGTGGGGGACACTGAAGCTTTCTTT. The rearrangement joins TRBV7-2 to TRBJ1-1; D is possibly TRBD1 (5 bases). Germline V gives CDR1 SGHTA, CDR2 FQGNSA. V was shortened by 7 bases and J by 3 bases, with 12 bases between the two germline ends. CDR3 length: 13 amino acids.

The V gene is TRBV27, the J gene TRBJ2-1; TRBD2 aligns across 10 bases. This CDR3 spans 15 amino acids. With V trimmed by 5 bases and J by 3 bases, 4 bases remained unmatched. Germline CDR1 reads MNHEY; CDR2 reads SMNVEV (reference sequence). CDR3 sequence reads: CASSPGLAHYNEQFF. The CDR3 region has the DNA TGTGCCAGCAGTCCGGGACTAGCGCACTACAATGAGCAGTTCTTC.

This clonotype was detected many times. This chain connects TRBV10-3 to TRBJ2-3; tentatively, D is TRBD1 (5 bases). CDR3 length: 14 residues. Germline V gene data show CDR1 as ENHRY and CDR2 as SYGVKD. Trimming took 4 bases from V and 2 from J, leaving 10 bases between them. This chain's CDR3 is CAISGGRATDTQYF. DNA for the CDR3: TGTGCCATCAGTGGTGGCAGGGCCACAGATACGCAGTATTTT.

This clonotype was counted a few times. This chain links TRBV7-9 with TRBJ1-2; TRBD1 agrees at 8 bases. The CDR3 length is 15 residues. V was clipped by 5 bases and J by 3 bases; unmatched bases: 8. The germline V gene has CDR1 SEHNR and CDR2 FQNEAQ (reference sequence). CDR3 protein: CASSPRTGRDYGYTF. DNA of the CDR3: TGTGCCAGCAGCCCCCGGACAGGGAGGGACTATGGCTACACCTTC.

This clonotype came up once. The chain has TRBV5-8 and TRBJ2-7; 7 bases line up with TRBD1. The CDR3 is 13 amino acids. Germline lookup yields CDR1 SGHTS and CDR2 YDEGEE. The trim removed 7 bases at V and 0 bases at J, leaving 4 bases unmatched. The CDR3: CASGRQGSYEQYF. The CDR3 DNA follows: TGTGCCAGCGGCCGACAGGGCTCCTACGAGCAGTACTTC.

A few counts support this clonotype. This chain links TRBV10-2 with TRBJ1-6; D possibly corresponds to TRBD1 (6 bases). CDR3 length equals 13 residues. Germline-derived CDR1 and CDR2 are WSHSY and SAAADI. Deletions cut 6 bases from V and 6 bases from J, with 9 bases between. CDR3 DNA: TGCGCCAGCAGGGACAGCGGTAATTCACCCCTCCACTTT. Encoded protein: CASRDSGNSPLHF.

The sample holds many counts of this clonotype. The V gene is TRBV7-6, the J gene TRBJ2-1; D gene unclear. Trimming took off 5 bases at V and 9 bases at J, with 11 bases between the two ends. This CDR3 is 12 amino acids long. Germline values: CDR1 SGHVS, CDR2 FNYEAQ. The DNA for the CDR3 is TGTGCCAGCAGCGACACGTGGGGTGAGCAGTTCTTC. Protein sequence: CASSDTWGEQFF.

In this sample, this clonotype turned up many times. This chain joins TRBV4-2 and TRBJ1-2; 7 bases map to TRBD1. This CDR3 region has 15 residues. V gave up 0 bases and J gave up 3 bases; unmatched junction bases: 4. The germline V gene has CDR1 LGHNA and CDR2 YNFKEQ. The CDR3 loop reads CASSQDIGTDYGYTF. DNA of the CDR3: TGTGCCAGCAGCCAAGACATAGGGACAGACTATGGCTACACCTTC.

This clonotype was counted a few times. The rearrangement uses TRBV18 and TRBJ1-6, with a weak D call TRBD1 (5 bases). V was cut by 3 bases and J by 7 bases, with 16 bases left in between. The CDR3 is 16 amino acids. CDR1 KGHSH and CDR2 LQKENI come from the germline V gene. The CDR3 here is CASSPPMGQTNSPLHF. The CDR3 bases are TGTGCCAGCTCACCTCCCATGGGGCAAACCAATTCACCCCTCCACTTT.

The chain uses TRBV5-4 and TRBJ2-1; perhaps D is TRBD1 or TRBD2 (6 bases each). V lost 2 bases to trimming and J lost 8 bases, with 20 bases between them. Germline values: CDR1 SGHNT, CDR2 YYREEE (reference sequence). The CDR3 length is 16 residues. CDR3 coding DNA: TGTGCCAGCAGCTTAGGACAGCAAAAACCGGGAGATGAGCAGTTCTTC. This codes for CASSLGQQKPGDEQFF.

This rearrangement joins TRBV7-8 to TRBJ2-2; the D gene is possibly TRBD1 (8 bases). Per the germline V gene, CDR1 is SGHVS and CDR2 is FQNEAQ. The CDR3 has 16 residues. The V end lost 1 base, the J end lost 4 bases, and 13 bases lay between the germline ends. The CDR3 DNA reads TGTGCCAGCAGCTTAGGGTACAGGGGGGGCACCGGGGAGCTGTTTTTT. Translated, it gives CASSLGYRGGTGELFF.

The CDR3 reads CSARDSGLAGVGRETQYF. The CDR3 DNA follows: TGCAGTGCTAGAGATAGCGGCCTAGCGGGAGTAGGTCGAGAGACCCAGTACTTC. The genes are TRBV20-1 and TRBJ2-5; 10 bases are a match to TRBD2. The germline CDR1 and CDR2 sequences are DFQATT and SNEGSKA (reference sequence). V shed 0 bases and J 4 bases; nucleotides not matched to a gene: 14. The CDR3 consists of 18 residues.

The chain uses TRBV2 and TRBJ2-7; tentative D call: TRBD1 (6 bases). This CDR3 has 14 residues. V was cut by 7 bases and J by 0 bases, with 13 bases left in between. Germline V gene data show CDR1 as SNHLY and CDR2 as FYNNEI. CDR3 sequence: CASKGQYLSYEQYF. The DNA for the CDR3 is TGTGCCAGCAAAGGACAGTACCTCTCCTACGAGCAGTACTTC.

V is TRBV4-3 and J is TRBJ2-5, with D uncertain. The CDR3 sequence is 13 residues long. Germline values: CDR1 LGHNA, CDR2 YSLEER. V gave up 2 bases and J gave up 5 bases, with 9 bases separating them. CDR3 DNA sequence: TGCGCCAGCAGCCAAACCGTGAAGGAGACCCAGTACTTC. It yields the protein CASSQTVKETQYF.

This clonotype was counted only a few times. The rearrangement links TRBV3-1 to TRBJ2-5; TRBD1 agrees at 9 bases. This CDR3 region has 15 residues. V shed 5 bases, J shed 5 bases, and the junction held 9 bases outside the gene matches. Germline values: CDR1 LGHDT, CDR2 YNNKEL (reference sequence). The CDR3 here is CASSSGTGNGETQYF. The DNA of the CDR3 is TGTGCCAGCAGCTCAGGGACAGGGAATGGGGAGACCCAGTACTTC.

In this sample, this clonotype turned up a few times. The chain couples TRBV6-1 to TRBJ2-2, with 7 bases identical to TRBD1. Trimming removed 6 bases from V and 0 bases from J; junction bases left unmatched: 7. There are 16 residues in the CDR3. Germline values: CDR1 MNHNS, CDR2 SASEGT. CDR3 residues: CASSREGTANTGELFF. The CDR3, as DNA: TGTGCCAGCAGCCGGGAAGGGACAGCGAACACCGGGGAGCTGTTTTTT.

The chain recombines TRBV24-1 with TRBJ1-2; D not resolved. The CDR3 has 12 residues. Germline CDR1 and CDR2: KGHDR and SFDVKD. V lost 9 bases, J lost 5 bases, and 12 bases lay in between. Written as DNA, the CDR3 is TGTGCCACCGCGGACGGGCCGTATGGCTACACCTTC. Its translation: CATADGPYGYTF.

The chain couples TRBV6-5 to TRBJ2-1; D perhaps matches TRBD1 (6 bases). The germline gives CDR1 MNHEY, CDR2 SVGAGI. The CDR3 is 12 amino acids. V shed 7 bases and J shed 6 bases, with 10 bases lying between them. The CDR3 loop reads CASTGARNEQFF. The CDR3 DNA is TGTGCCAGCACAGGGGCCCGCAATGAGCAGTTCTTC.